This TCR beta chain was captured by sequencing in a study of beta chain features in type 1 diabetes. A remark on this clone: Other DNA sequences in the same sample also yield this CDR3.

From germline, CDR1 is SGHRS and CDR2 YFSETQ. The CDR3 runs 15 residues. The junction had 0 bases not matched to a gene; V was cut back by 1 base and J by 0 bases. As every portion of the isolated RNA was reverse transcribed, the sequencing read expressed TCRB transcripts. Profiled with immunoSEQ multiplex PCR; TCRdb holds only in-frame clones, not every one. In the table there are hundreds of thousands of clones, roughly 15% of which are singletons. V and J are TRBV5-1 and TRBJ2-1; 8 positions match TRBD2. The sequenced sample was naive CD4+ T cells from blood. The sequence came from a young woman in good health. This CDR3 is CASSLTSGSYNEQFF. The CDR3, as DNA: TGCGCCAGCAGCTTGACTAGCGGCTCCTACAATGAGCAGTTCTTC.